This TCR beta chain originates from a study of blood T cell repertoires in COVID-19. Overall study: COVID-19 samples collected from the United States, Italy and Spain covered acute and convalescent phases. From T cells, B-cell-depleted T cells, or PBMCs came the material, which was cDNA or gDNA.

In the original workflow: Amplification from reference gene primers served as the basis for estimated nucleated cell counts. Assay used: immunoSEQ multiplex PCR; TCRdb lists only in-frame clones, some missing. D and trimming were read from the DNA, whereas the V and J calls and clone size are those reported in that table. Found here are over 250,000 clones, 80% to 90% of them singletons; the top ten hold roughly 2.5%. Either two negative PCRs, clearance, or symptom resolution qualified Cohort 3 donors as recovered. The source of this sequence is a woman in her late teens or twenties who had recovered from COVID-19. The sequencing sample was made of PBMCs or T cells enriched from blood (not recorded which).

The CDR3 is CASSQAGNRGTHEQYF. The CDR3 nucleotides are TGCGCCAGCAGCCAAGCGGGTAACAGGGGGACCCACGAGCAGTACTTC. The genes are TRBV4-1 and TRBJ2-7, with 8 positions matching TRBD1. Per germline, CDR1 MGHRA and CDR2 YSYEKL. The V gene end was trimmed by 1 base and the J gene end by 5 bases; junction bases not matched to a gene: 10. The CDR3 consists of 16 residues.